Each of the 19 T cell receptor beta chains below was sequenced from the same sample in a study of blood T cell repertoires in COVID-19. Clones were sequenced by immunoSEQ multiplex PCR, and TCRdb holds only the in-frame ones, with some missing. The sample carries about 140,000 clones, around 80% recorded once. Sequencing input: PBMCs or T cells enriched from blood (not recorded which). The receptors shown here come from a man aged 70 or older who had been exposed to COVID-19.

The V and J genes are TRBV5-1 and TRBJ2-6, with 7 bases aligning to TRBD2. V lost 0 bases to trimming and J lost 1 base; unmatched junction nucleotides: 10. The CDR3 covers 19 residues. CDR1 is SGHRS and CDR2 is YFSETQ in the germline V gene. The CDR3 DNA sequence: TGCGCCAGCAGCTTGGCCCAGGCCGGGGGGACGTCTGGGGCCAACGTCCTGACTTTC. Amino acids: CASSLAQAGGTSGANVLTF.

This clone was counted a single time. The CDR3 DNA follows: TGTGCCAGCAGGGTTGGGGGGAATGAGCAGTTCTTC. Encoded protein: CASRVGGNEQFF. This chain joins TRBV28 and TRBJ2-1, with D perhaps TRBD2 (6 bases). The germline V gene has CDR1 MDHEN and CDR2 SYDVKM. V shed 6 bases and J shed 7 bases, with 10 bases lying between them. The CDR3 loop spans 12 amino acids.

This sequence joins TRBV7-8 and TRBJ1-3; unclear D gene. CDR1 and CDR2 (germline): SGHVS, FQNEAQ. The germline V and J ends were trimmed by 3 bases and 2 bases, with 8 bases remaining between them. The CDR3 consists of 14 residues. The CDR3 is CASSFELPGNTIYF. The DNA for the CDR3 is TGTGCCAGCAGCTTTGAGTTGCCTGGAAACACCATATATTTT.

This chain connects TRBV6-1 to TRBJ2-3; D uncertain. CDR1 and CDR2 (germline): MNHNS, SASEGT. The CDR3 has 14 amino acids. With 3 bases removed from V and 2 bases from J, the gap between germline ends came to 9 bases. CDR3 DNA sequence: TGTGCCAGCAGTGATAGAGGCGTCACAGATACGCAGTATTTT. Its translation is CASSDRGVTDTQYF.

Only one count was recorded for this clone. This chain uses TRBV3-1 (or the pseudogene TRBV3-2) with TRBJ2-7; a weak D match, TRBD1 (6 bases). Per the germline V gene, CDR1 is LGHDT and CDR2 is YNNKEL (reference sequence). V was clipped by 0 bases and J by 11 bases, with 17 bases between them. The CDR3 length is 14 residues. CDR3 region: CASSQDPSGTREYF. CDR3 coding DNA: TGTGCCAGCAGCCAAGATCCTTCCGGGACACGGGAGTACTTC.

V gene TRBV10-3 combines with J gene TRBJ2-7; 10 bases match TRBD2. Germline V CDR1 and CDR2: ENHRY, SYGVKD. This CDR3 is 15 amino acids long. The junction had 5 bases not matched to a gene; V was cut back by 3 bases and J by 3 bases. Written as DNA, the CDR3 is TGTGCCATCAGTGAATCCTCTAGCGGGAGCTACGAGCAGTACTTC. Its translation: CAISESSSGSYEQYF.

The rearrangement joins TRBV5-6 to TRBJ1-1; 8 positions agree with TRBD1. CDR3 size: 16 residues. V trimming: 4 bases; J trimming: 5 bases; junction bases outside the gene matches: 13. CDR1 is SGHDT and CDR2 is YYEEEE in the germline V gene. The CDR3 sequence: CASSQGWGQAETEAFF. In DNA form, the CDR3 reads TGTGCCAGCAGCCAGGGGTGGGGACAGGCGGAGACTGAAGCTTTCTTT.

In its sample, this clone was seen once. V usage is TRBV2 and J usage is TRBJ2-3; D is possibly TRBD1 (6 bases). Germline lookup yields CDR1 SNHLY and CDR2 FYNNEI. Between the trimmed V and J ends, which lost 2 bases and 2 bases, there was a span of 11 bases. The CDR3 is made up of 15 amino acids. The CDR3 sequence: CASSERQVSTDTQYF. CDR3 sequence (DNA): TGTGCCAGCAGTGAACGACAGGTATCCACAGATACGCAGTATTTT.

This clone was counted between two and nine times. This rearrangement joins TRBV7-2 to TRBJ1-2; D not resolved. The CDR3 has 13 residues. With 4 bases removed from V and 8 bases from J, the gap between germline ends came to 14 bases. Germline CDR1 and CDR2: SGHTA and FQGNSA. CDR3 sequence (DNA): TGTGCCAGCAGCTCCCGGAGGGAAGGCGGCTACACCTTC. Translating it yields CASSSRREGGYTF.

The V gene is TRBV29-1, the J gene TRBJ2-2; the D gene is possibly TRBD2 (5 bases). V was cut by 4 bases and J by 5 bases, with 8 bases left in between. Germline lookup yields CDR1 SQVTM and CDR2 ANQGSEA. The CDR3 runs 12 residues. CDR3 nucleotide sequence: TGCAGCGTTGGAGGAGGTACCGGGGAGCTGTTTTTT. Translation: CSVGGGTGELFF.

The CDR3 is CSVARPGTSGGSSLSTDTQYF. DNA of the CDR3: TGCAGCGTGGCCCGACCCGGGACTAGCGGGGGGTCTTCCTTAAGCACAGATACGCAGTATTTT. The chain is built from TRBV29-1 and TRBJ2-3, with TRBD2 matching 15 bases. Looked up from germline, CDR1 is SQVTM and CDR2 is ANQGSEA. This CDR3 has 21 amino acids. V lost 6 bases, J lost 0 bases, and 19 bases stayed unmatched.

The chain joins TRBV28 to TRBJ1-3; D gene unclear. V shed 3 bases and J shed 2 bases, with 5 bases lying between them. Germline CDR1 reads MDHEN; CDR2 reads SYDVKM. The CDR3 is made up of 13 amino acids. The CDR3 sequence: CASSFLTGNTIYF. The CDR3 DNA reads TGTGCCAGCAGTTTTCTTACTGGAAACACCATATATTTT.

This clone was detected only once. The chain recombines TRBV11-2 with TRBJ1-6; 7 nucleotides line up with TRBD1. This CDR3 region has 15 residues. The germline V gene encodes CDR1 SGHAT and CDR2 FQNNGV. V lost 3 bases, J lost 10 bases, and 9 bases stayed unmatched. The CDR3 is CASSFVSGGGSPLHF. The CDR3 DNA is TGTGCCAGCAGCTTCGTTTCAGGGGGAGGCTCACCCCTCCACTTT.

The gene calls are TRBV7-2 and TRBJ1-1; D gene uncertain. Germline V gene data show CDR1 as SGHTA and CDR2 as FQGNSA. The length of the CDR3 is 13 residues. V was shortened by 3 bases and J by 5 bases, with 10 bases between the two germline ends. The CDR3 protein is CASSFWERTEAFF. The CDR3 region has the DNA TGTGCCAGCAGCTTTTGGGAGAGAACTGAAGCTTTCTTT. The complete variable domain, with remaining parts taken from reference TRBV7-2 and TRBJ1-1, reads GAGVSQSPSNKVTEKGKDVELRCDPISGHTALYWYRQSLGQGLEFLIYFQGNSAPDKSGLPSDRFSAERTGGSVSTLTIQRTQQEDSAVYLCASSFWERTEAFFGQGTRLTVV.

The V call is TRBV7-2, the J call TRBJ2-7; a possible D gene is TRBD2 (6 bases). The CDR3 is 14 residues long. CDR1 is SGHTA, CDR2 FQGNSA, per germline. V was cut by 5 bases and J by 7 bases, with 18 bases left in between. The CDR3, as DNA: TGTGCCAGCAGCAGGGCGGAGGGTTTGCGGGAGCAGTACTTC. The encoded protein is CASSRAEGLREQYF.

V gene TRBV3-1 (or the pseudogene TRBV3-2) combines with J gene TRBJ2-7; the match to TRBD1 covers 9 bases. CDR1 and CDR2 from the germline V gene are LGHDT and YNNKEL (reference sequence). The V segment lost 5 bases and the J segment 6 bases; nucleotides outside the gene matches: 5. The CDR3 runs 13 residues. The CDR3 DNA is TGTGCCAGCAGCGGAGACAGGGGGGTCGAGCAGTACTTC. Protein product: CASSGDRGVEQYF.

The rearrangement joins TRBV29-1 to TRBJ1-1, with D hard to call. The CDR3 consists of 14 residues. The germline V gene has CDR1 SQVTM and CDR2 ANQGSEA. V lost 7 bases, J lost 10 bases, and 25 bases lay in between. The CDR3 loop is CSAVESSTYAGAFF. The CDR3 region has the DNA TGCAGCGCTGTTGAATCATCGACATATGCTGGAGCTTTCTTT.

The J gene is TRBJ1-6, the V gene TRBV6-5, with D uncertain. Trimming removed 4 bases at V and 10 bases at J, with 17 bases between. CDR1 and CDR2 (germline): MNHEY, SVGAGI. The CDR3 runs 15 residues. The CDR3 DNA sequence: TGTGCCAGCAGTTTGGCGCGGGTTTTCAGCTCACCCCTCCACTTT. It yields the protein CASSLARVFSSPLHF.

V usage is TRBV7-6 and J usage is TRBJ2-1; D gene ambiguous. Trimming took off 5 bases at V and 4 bases at J, with 18 bases between the two ends. The CDR3 consists of 16 residues. Per germline, CDR1 SGHVS and CDR2 FNYEAQ. The CDR3 is CASSTPDGAFYNEQFF. The CDR3 nucleotides are TGTGCCAGCAGCACCCCTGACGGAGCCTTTTACAATGAGCAGTTCTTC.